Listed here are 9 T cell receptor beta chains from one sample, sequenced in a study of T cell repertoires in cytomegalovirus infection. TCRdb used MiXCR to reprocess the reads, holding one entry per CDR3 protein. The top ten hold 8% of the sample, which has hundreds of thousands of distinct CDR3 sequences, around 24% seen once. Sample: CD8+ T cells from PBMCs. These receptors were obtained from a human donor in good health (CMV status not recorded). Some clones in this sample may be carry-over from other donors' samples.

This clonotype was counted ten times or more. The chain employs TRBV7-8 and TRBJ1-1; the D is unclear. Per germline, CDR1 SGHVS and CDR2 FQNEAQ. CDR3 size: 16 residues. The germline V and J ends were trimmed by 2 bases and 2 bases, with 15 bases remaining between them. CDR3 sequence (DNA): TGTGCCAGCAGCTTAACCCTGACTTTAGACAACACTGAAGCTTTCTTT. Its translation: CASSLTLTLDNTEAFF.

The gene calls are TRBV4-3 and TRBJ1-6; D gene unclear. Germline lookup yields CDR1 LGHNA and CDR2 YSLEER. CDR3 size: 15 residues. V was shortened by 0 bases and J by 7 bases, with 10 bases between the two germline ends. This CDR3 reads CASSQDRVGNSPLHF. The DNA for the CDR3 is TGCGCCAGCAGCCAAGATCGGGTTGGAAATTCACCCCTCCACTTT.

This chain connects TRBV28 to TRBJ1-5; 7 bases fit TRBD1. Germline V gives CDR1 MDHEN, CDR2 SYDVKM. CDR3 length: 15 amino acids. V shed 5 bases, J shed 0 bases, and the junction held 4 bases outside the gene matches. CDR3 sequence reads: CASSPQGVSNQPQHF. CDR3 nucleotide sequence: TGTGCCAGCAGTCCTCAGGGGGTTAGCAATCAGCCCCAGCATTTT.

This clonotype was seen only a few times. V is TRBV28 and J is TRBJ1-1, with a tentative D call TRBD1 (5 bases). Germline V gene sequence: CDR1 MDHEN, CDR2 SYDVKM. V was pared by 5 bases and J by 1 base, with 17 bases between. The length of the CDR3 is 16 residues. The CDR3 DNA reads TGTGCCAGCAGTCCCGGGGCAGGATACCGGAACACTGAAGCTTTCTTT. Translated, it gives CASSPGAGYRNTEAFF.

This clonotype was recorded a few times. The rearrangement joins TRBV6-6 to TRBJ1-3; TRBD1 agrees at 7 bases. The CDR3 runs to 14 residues. J was trimmed by 2 bases and V by 5 bases; bases with no gene match: 3. The germline V gene encodes CDR1 MNHNY and CDR2 SVGAGI (reference sequence). The CDR3 region has the DNA TGTGCCAGCAGTGATACAGGGGCTGGAAACACCATATATTTT. Its translation is CASSDTGAGNTIYF.

V gene TRBV29-1 combines with J gene TRBJ2-7; maybe TRBD2 (5 bases). The CDR3 is 12 amino acids. Trimming shortened V by 3 bases and J by 2 bases, and 8 bases separated the two germline ends. Per germline, CDR1 SQVTM and CDR2 ANQGSEA. The CDR3 nucleotides are TGCAGCGTTGAGGGAGAGACCTACGAGCAGTACTTC. This gives the protein CSVEGETYEQYF.

This clonotype was counted many times. Here the CDR3 DNA reads TGTGCCAGCCGACCCGGCGGGCTCTCCTACAATGAGCAGTTCTTC. It encodes CASRPGGLSYNEQFF. The V gene is TRBV28, the J gene TRBJ2-1; D perhaps matches TRBD2 (5 bases). The germline V gene encodes CDR1 MDHEN and CDR2 SYDVKM. Trimming cost V 8 bases and J 0 bases, with 14 bases left between them. CDR3 length: 15 residues.

Comments on this clonotype: A much larger clone lies one base from this, so it may be a read error. V usage is TRBV28 and J usage is TRBJ1-1; a weak D match, TRBD1 (6 bases). Germline V gene sequence: CDR1 MDHEN, CDR2 SYDVKM. Trimming took 5 bases from V and 5 from J, leaving 15 bases between them. CDR3 size: 14 residues. The CDR3 bases are TGTGCCAGCAGTGACAGCCTCAGGGGTACTGAAGCTTTCTTT. It encodes CASSDSLRGTEAFF.

This clonotype was found once. V usage is TRBV27 and J usage is TRBJ2-1, with D perhaps TRBD2 (5 bases). The V end lost 2 bases, the J end lost 4 bases, and 15 bases lay between the germline ends. CDR1 and CDR2 (germline): MNHEY, SMNVEV (reference sequence). The CDR3 contains 16 residues. CDR3 coding DNA: TGTGCCAGCAGTTTAGGGCCTCGGACGGGGTACAATGAGCAGTTCTTC. It codes for CASSLGPRTGYNEQFF.